These T cell receptor beta chains were read from a single sample in a study of T cells after yellow fever vaccination. TCRdb reprocessed the 5' RACE reads via MiXCR and lists one record per CDR3 protein. The sample carries fewer than 350,000 distinct CDR3 sequences, 8.5% to 10% recorded once. Source: PBMCs, taken on the day of the first yellow fever vaccination. All receptors come from a man between 18 and 29 years old who received the YFV17D yellow fever vaccine. Both conserved end residues are part of each CDR3. A D gene is named only where the DNA matches it firmly. The size field is filled for only some rows; it gives once, few, many or a size class.

cdr3_length: 13; d_call: TRBD1; j_call: TRBJ2-5; clone_size: few; v_call: TRBV9; cdr3_aa: CASSYRTGETQYF; cdr3_nt: TGTGCCAGCAGCTACCGGACAGGGGAGACCCAGTACTTC
cdr3_length: 15; d_call: -; j_call: TRBJ2-4; clone_size: many; v_call: TRBV4-3; cdr3_aa: CASSPGSIAKNIQYF; cdr3_nt: TGCGCCAGCAGCCCTGGGTCCATAGCCAAAAACATTCAGTACTTC
cdr3_length: 12; d_call: -; j_call: TRBJ2-3; clone_size: many; v_call: TRBV7-2; cdr3_aa: CASSWLRDTQYF; cdr3_nt: TGTGCCAGCAGCTGGCTTAGGGATACGCAGTATTTT
cdr3_length: 13; d_call: -; j_call: TRBJ2-7; clone_size: -; v_call: TRBV7-9; cdr3_aa: CASSSGLSYEQYF; cdr3_nt: TGTGCCAGCAGTTCAGGGTTATCCTACGAGCAGTACTTC
cdr3_length: 15; d_call: -; j_call: TRBJ1-5; clone_size: -; v_call: TRBV28; cdr3_aa: CASSTGGGRDQPQHF; cdr3_nt: TGTGCCAGCAGCACCGGTGGGGGGCGGGATCAGCCCCAGCATTTT
cdr3_length: 15; d_call: TRBD1; j_call: TRBJ2-1; clone_size: few; v_call: TRBV29-1; cdr3_aa: CSVVGDRGTYNEQFF; cdr3_nt: TGCAGCGTTGTTGGCGACAGGGGAACCTACAATGAGCAGTTCTTC
cdr3_length: 17; d_call: -; j_call: TRBJ1-4; clone_size: -; v_call: TRBV4-1; cdr3_aa: CASSLREGLSTNEKLFF; cdr3_nt: TGCGCCAGCAGCCTTCGAGAGGGCCTTTCCACTAATGAAAAACTGTTTTTT
cdr3_length: 18; d_call: TRBD2; j_call: TRBJ2-1; clone_size: few; v_call: TRBV5-6; cdr3_aa: CASSLSRSGGAIWNEQFF; cdr3_nt: TGTGCCAGCAGCTTGTCCCGATCCGGGGGGGCAATCTGGAATGAGCAGTTCTTC
cdr3_length: 12; d_call: -; j_call: TRBJ2-1; clone_size: few; v_call: TRBV6-5; cdr3_aa: CASGRSYNEQFF; cdr3_nt: TGTGCCAGCGGCCGATCCTACAATGAGCAGTTCTTC
cdr3_length: 14; d_call: -; j_call: TRBJ2-3; clone_size: -; v_call: TRBV18; cdr3_aa: CASSPPTLTDTQYF; cdr3_nt: TGTGCCAGCTCACCTCCTACCCTCACAGATACGCAGTATTTT
cdr3_length: 14; d_call: -; j_call: TRBJ2-5; clone_size: -; v_call: TRBV20-1; cdr3_aa: CSARDPLLGETQYF; cdr3_nt: TGCAGTGCTAGAGATCCCCTCTTGGGAGAGACCCAGTACTTC
cdr3_length: 17; d_call: -; j_call: TRBJ2-1; clone_size: few; v_call: TRBV6-2/TRBV6-3; cdr3_aa: CASSYSLSGRPYNEQFF; cdr3_nt: TGTGCCAGCAGTTACTCACTGTCAGGGAGGCCCTACAATGAGCAGTTCTTC
cdr3_length: 15; d_call: TRBD1; j_call: TRBJ1-5; clone_size: -; v_call: TRBV12-3/TRBV12-4; cdr3_aa: CASSLSQGGYQPQHF; cdr3_nt: TGTGCCAGCAGTTTATCGCAGGGGGGTTATCAGCCCCAGCATTTT
cdr3_length: 13; d_call: TRBD1; j_call: TRBJ2-3; clone_size: many; v_call: TRBV19; cdr3_aa: CASMRQGFDTQYF; cdr3_nt: TGTGCCAGTATGCGACAGGGTTTTGATACGCAGTATTTT
cdr3_length: 20; d_call: TRBD2; j_call: TRBJ2-1; clone_size: few; v_call: TRBV4-3; cdr3_aa: CASSRRDRTSGGLSYNEQFF; cdr3_nt: TGCGCCAGCAGCCGGAGGGACAGGACTAGCGGGGGGCTCTCCTACAATGAGCAGTTCTTC
cdr3_length: 16; d_call: TRBD1; j_call: TRBJ2-1; clone_size: -; v_call: TRBV29-1; cdr3_aa: CSVEDRLQGSPGEQFF; cdr3_nt: TGCAGCGTTGAAGATCGATTACAGGGGAGCCCCGGTGAGCAGTTCTTC